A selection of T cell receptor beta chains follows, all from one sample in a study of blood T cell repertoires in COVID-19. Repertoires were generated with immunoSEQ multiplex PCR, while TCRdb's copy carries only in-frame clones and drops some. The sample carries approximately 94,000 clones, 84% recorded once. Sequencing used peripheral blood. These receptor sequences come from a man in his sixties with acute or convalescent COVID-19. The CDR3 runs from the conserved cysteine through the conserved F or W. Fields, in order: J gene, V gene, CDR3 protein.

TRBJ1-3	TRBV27	CASRDSNSGNTIYF
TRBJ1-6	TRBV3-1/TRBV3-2	CASSHGVASNSPLHF
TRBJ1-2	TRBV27	CASSLGQGPQYGYTF
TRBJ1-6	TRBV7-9	CASSPRKTGHNSPLHF
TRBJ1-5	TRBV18	CASSQTGGGESQHF
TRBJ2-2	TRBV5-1	CASSRTLNTGELFF
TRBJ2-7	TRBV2	CASSAQTGSSYEQYF
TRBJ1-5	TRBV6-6	CASSRGEYDQPQHF
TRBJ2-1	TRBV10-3	CAIAQQPGGEQFF
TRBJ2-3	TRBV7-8	CASSLPGTSAYTQYF
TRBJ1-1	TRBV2	CASRVSSRVTEAFF
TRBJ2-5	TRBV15	CATRARTGKETQYF
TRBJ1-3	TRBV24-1	CATSGGGSGNTIYF
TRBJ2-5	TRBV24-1	CATSDPSQIAGRGETQYF
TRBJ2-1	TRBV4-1	CASSQGLPRLAVGGEQFF
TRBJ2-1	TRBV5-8	CASSFGRTVNEQFF
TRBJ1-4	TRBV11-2	CASSFSTGLDEKLFF
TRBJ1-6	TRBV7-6	CASSLAFGGNSPLHF
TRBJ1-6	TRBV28	CASSLLPGLGVSPLHF
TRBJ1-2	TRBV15	CATSRDQVYGYTF
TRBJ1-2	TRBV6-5	CASRSGTGGNYGYTF
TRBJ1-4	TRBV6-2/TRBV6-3	CASSYVRNEKLFF
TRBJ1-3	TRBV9	CASSVGQGGNTIYF
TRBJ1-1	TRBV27	CASGGSTNTEAFF
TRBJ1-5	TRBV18	CASSPTQNQPQHF
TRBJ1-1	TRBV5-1	CASSLGYRDWDTEAFF
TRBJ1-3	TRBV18	CASSRGDKNSGNTIYF
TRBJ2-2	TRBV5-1	CASSLAPGTGELFF
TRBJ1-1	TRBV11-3	CASTQTPQDRNNTEAFF
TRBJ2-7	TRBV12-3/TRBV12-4	CASSSGSAYEQYF
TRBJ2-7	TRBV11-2	CASSLRYPGGSSYEQYF
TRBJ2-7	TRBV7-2	CASSRGGSSYEQYF
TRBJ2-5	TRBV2	CATGRQGAQETQYF
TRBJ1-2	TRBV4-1	CASSPSGSSGGYTF
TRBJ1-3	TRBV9	CASSVAPGLAGNTIYF
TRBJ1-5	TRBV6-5	CASSPDSPQPQHF
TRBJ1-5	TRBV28	CASSSRQGWNQPQHF
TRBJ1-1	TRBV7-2	CASSPSRQGAYTEAFF
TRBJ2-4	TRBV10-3	CAISPGGGDIQYF